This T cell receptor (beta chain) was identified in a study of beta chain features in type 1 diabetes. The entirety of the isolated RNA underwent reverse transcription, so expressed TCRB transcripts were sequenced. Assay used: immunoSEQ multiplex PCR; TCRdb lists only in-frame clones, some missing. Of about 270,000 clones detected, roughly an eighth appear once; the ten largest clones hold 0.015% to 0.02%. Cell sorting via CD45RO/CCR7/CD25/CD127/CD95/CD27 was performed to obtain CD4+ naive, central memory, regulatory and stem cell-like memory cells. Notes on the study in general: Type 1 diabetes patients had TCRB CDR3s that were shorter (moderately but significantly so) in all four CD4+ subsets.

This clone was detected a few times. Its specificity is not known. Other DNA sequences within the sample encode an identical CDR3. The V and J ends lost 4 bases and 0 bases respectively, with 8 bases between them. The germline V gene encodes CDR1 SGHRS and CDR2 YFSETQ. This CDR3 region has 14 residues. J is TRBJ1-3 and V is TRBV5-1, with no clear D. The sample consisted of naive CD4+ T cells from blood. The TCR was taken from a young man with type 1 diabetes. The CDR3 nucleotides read TGCGCCAGCAGCCTGGACTCCTCTGGAAACACCATATATTTT. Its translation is CASSLDSSGNTIYF.